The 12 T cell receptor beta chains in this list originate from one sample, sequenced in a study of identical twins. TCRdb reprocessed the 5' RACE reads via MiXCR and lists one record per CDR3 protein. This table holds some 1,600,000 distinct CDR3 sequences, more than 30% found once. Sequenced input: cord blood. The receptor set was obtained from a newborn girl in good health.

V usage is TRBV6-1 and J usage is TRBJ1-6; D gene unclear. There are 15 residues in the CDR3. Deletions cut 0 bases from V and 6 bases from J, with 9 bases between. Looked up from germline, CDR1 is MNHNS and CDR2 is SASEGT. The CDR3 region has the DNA TGTGCCAGCAGTGAAGCTTGGGTCTCTAATTCACCCCTCCACTTT. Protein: CASSEAWVSNSPLHF.

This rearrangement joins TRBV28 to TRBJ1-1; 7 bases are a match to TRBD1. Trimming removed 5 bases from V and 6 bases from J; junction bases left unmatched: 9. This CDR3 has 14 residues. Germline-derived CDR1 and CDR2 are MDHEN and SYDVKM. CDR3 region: CASSTFRGVAEAFF. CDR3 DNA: TGTGCCAGCAGTACCTTCAGGGGGGTCGCTGAAGCTTTCTTT.

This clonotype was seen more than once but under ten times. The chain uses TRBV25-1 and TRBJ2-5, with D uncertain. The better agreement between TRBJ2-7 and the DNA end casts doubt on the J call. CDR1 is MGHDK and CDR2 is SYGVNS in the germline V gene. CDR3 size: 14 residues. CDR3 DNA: TGTGCCAGCAGTGAATGGGGTTTGGGGAACGAGCAGTACTTC. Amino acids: CASSEWGLGNEQYF.

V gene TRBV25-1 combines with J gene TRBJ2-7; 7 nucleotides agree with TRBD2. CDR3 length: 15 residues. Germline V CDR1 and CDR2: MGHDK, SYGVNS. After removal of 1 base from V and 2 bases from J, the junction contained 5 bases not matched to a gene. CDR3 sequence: CASSEFGGKPYEQYF. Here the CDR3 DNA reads TGTGCCAGCAGTGAATTCGGGGGGAAACCCTACGAGCAGTACTTC.

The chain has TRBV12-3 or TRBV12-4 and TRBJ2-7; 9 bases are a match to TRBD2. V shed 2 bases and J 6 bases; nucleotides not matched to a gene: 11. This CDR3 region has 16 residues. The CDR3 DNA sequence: TGTGCCAGCAGTTTAAGGCTAGCGGGAAAGGGAGGCGAGCAGTACTTC. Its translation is CASSLRLAGKGGEQYF.

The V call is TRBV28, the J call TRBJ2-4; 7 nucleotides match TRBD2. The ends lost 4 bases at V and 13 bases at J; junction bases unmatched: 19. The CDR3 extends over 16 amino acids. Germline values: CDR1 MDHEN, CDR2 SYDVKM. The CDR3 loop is CASSSVSGIAYNEQYF. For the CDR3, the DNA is TGTGCCAGCAGTTCCGTCAGCGGGATCGCCTACAATGAGCAGTACTTC.

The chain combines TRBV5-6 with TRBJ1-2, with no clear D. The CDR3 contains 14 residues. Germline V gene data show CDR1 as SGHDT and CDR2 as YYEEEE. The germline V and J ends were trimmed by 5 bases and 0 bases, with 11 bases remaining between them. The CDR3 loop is CASSPGPSNYGYTF. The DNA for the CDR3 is TGTGCCAGCAGTCCAGGCCCATCTAACTATGGCTACACCTTC.

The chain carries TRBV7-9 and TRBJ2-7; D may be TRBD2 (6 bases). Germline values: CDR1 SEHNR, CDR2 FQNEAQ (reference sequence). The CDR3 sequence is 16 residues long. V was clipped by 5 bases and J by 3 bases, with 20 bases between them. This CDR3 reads CASSSKSGLGGYEQYF. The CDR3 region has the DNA TGTGCCAGCAGCAGCAAGTCGGGACTGGGAGGCTACGAGCAGTACTTC.

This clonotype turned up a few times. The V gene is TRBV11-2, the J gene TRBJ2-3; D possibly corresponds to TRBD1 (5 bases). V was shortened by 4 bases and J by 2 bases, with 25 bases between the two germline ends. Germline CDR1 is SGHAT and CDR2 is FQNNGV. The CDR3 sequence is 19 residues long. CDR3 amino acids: CASSSPIEGAGIPTDTQYF. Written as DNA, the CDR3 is TGTGCCAGCAGCTCCCCCATTGAAGGGGCTGGCATTCCCACAGATACGCAGTATTTT.

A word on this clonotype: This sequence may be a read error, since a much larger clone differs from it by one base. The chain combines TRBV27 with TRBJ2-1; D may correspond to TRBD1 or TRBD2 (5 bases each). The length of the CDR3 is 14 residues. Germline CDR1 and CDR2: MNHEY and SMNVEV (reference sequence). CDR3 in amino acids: CTSGGRVTSNEQFF. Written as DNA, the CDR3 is TGTACCAGCGGCGGCAGGGTGACCTCAAATGAGCAGTTCTTC.

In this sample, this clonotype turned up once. The CDR3 nucleotides read TGTGCCAGCAGTCCGACTAGCGAGCCCTACAATGAGCAGTTCTTC. Amino acid sequence: CASSPTSEPYNEQFF. This sequence joins TRBV6-4 and TRBJ2-1; TRBD2 matches at 8 bases. Trimming cost V 5 bases and J 2 bases; bases outside gene matches: 5. The CDR3 runs to 15 residues. Germline values: CDR1 MRHNA, CDR2 SNTAGT.

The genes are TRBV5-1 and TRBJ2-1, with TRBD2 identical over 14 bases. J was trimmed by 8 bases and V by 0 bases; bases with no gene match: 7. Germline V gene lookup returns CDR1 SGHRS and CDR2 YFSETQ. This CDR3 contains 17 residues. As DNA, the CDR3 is TGCGCCAGCAGCTTGGTTGTTCCGACTAGCGGGGGGGATGAGCAGTTCTTC. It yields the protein CASSLVVPTSGGDEQFF.